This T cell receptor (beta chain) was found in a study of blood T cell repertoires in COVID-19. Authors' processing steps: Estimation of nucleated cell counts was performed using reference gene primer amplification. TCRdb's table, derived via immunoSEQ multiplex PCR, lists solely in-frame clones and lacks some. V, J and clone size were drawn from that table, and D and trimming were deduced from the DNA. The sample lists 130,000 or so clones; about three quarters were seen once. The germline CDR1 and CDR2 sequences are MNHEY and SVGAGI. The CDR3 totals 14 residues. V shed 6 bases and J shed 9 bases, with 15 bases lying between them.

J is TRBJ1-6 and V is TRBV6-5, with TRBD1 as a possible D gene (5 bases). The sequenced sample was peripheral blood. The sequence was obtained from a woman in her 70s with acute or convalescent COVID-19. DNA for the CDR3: TGTGCCAGCAGGCCCGCAGGGCAAAGTTCACCCCTCCACTTT. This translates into CASRPAGQSSPLHF.